This T cell receptor (beta chain) came from a study of vaccination and CD4 T cells after COVID-19. Cultured CD4+ T cells had their DNA profiled by the Oncomine TCR Beta short-read assay. TCRdb reanalysed the PCR reads using MiXCR and keeps one entry per CDR3 protein. The table includes more than 12,000 distinct CDR3 sequences, roughly 61% detected once. The sample's treatment: roughly ten-day PBMC culture with coronavirus spike peptide pools or control peptides (ViraFEST assay). CDR3 size: 12 residues. The germline gives CDR1 DFQATT, CDR2 SNEGSKA (reference sequence). Trimming left V 2 bases short and J 7 bases short, with 8 bases between. Study-wide findings and caveats: Median SARS-CoV-2-reactive clonotypes rose from approximately 23 to 38, not significantly.

For this clonotype: Its antigen is undetermined.

The receptor comes from a human donor who had recovered from COVID-19. The chain recombines TRBV20-1 with TRBJ1-4; D possibly corresponds to TRBD1 (6 bases). What was sequenced was CD4+ T cells from blood, cultured in vitro. The CDR3 sequence: CSARQGSEKLFF. CDR3 in DNA: TGCAGTGCTAGACAGGGGAGTGAAAAACTGTTTTTT.